This TCR beta chain came from a study of T cells after posttransplantation cyclophosphamide. This CDR3 spans 14 amino acids. Germline CDR1 is SGHTA and CDR2 is FQGNSA. Trimming removed 1 base from V and 1 base from J, with 7 bases in between. Assay: immunoSEQ multiplex PCR; the TCRdb copy retains only in-frame clones and omits some. The table lists about 36,000 clones, no singletons, with about 1.2% in the top ten. The sequenced sample was PBMCs. This TCR derives from a girl under 18 in good health, CMV-negative, and a related stem cell transplant donor. The chain has TRBV7-2 and TRBJ1-1; D remains unclear. The CDR3 nucleotides are TGTGCCAGCAGCTTAGGGGCTTGGAACACTGAAGCTTTCTTT. This codes for CASSLGAWNTEAFF.